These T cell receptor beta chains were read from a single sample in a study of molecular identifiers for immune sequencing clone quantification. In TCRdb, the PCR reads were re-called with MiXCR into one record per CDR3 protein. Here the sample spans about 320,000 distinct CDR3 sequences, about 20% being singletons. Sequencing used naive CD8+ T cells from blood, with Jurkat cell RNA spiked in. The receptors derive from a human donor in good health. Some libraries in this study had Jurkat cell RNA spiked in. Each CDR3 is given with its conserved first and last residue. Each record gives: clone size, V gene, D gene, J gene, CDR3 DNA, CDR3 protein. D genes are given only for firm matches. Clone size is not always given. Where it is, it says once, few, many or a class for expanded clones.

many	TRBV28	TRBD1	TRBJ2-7	TGTGCCAGCAGTTACACAACAGGGGGCCTGCAGTACTTC	CASSYTTGGLQYF
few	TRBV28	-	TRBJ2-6	TGTGCCAGCAGTTTAATCGGCTCTCTCCACATCTCTGGGGCCAACATCCTGACTTTC	CASSLIGSLHISGANILTF
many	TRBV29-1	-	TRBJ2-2	TGCAGCGTCAGTACCGGGGAGCTGTTTTTT	CSVSTGELFF
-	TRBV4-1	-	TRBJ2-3	TGCGCCAGCAGCCAGGCGGTAGCCACCGCTGCAGATACGCAGTATTTT	CASSQAVATAADTQYF
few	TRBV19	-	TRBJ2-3	TGTGCCAGTCGGGGCACAGACGCAGATACGCAGTATTTT	CASRGTDADTQYF
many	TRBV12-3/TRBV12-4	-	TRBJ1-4	TGTGCCAGCAGTTCTCACCCGGGACCGCCGAAAGAAAAACTGTTTTTT	CASSSHPGPPKEKLFF
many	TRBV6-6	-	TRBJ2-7	TGTGCCAGCAGTATTAACGGACTTTACGAGCAGTACTTC	CASSINGLYEQYF
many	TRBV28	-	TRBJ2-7	TGTGCCAGCAGCCCCGGCAGGAGCTCCTACGAGCAGTACTTC	CASSPGRSSYEQYF
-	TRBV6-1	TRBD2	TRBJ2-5	TGTGCCAGCAGTGAAAGCGGTAGCGGGGGGCCTTTGGTAGAGACCCAGTACTTC	CASSESGSGGPLVETQYF
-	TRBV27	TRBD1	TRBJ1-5	TGTGCCAGCAGTTTATCGACAGGGGGAGGCAATCGGCCCCAGCATTTT	CASSLSTGGGNRPQHF
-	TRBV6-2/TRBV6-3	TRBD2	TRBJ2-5	TGTGCCAGCAGTCTCTGGACTAGCCGGGGGCAAGAGACCCAGTACTTC	CASSLWTSRGQETQYF
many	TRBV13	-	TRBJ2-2	TGTGCCAGCAGCCCACAGGTGAACACCGGGGAGCTGTTTTTT	CASSPQVNTGELFF
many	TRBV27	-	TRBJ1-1	TGTGCCAGCAGTTTATCGGAGAACACTGAAGCTTTCTTT	CASSLSENTEAFF
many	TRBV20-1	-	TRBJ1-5	TGCAGTGCTGTACTCGGCGATCAGCCCCAGCATTTT	CSAVLGDQPQHF
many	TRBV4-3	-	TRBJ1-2	TGCGCCAGCAGCCAAGATTTCCCCTCCAACTATGGCTACACCTTC	CASSQDFPSNYGYTF
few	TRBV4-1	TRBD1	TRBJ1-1	TGCGCCAGCAGCCAACTGACAGGGTACACTGAAGCTTTCTTT	CASSQLTGYTEAFF
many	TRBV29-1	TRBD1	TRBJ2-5	TGCAGCGGTAACCCAAACCTGGACAGGGACGTCCCGGGAGAGACCCAGTACTTC	CSGNPNLDRDVPGETQYF
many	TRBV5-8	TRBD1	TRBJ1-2	TGTGCCAGCAGCTTGGGGACAGGGCCTATCTATGGCTACACCTTC	CASSLGTGPIYGYTF
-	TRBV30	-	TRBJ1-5	TGTGCCTGGAGTCTCGACAGTTCGAGCAATCAGCCCCAGCATTTT	CAWSLDSSSNQPQHF
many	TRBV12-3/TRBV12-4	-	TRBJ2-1	TGTGCCAGCAGTTTCGGGACCCGACGGGATGAGCAGTTCTTC	CASSFGTRRDEQFF
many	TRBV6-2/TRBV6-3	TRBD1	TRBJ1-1	TGTGCCAGCAGTTACGCGGAGGACAGGGGGCATACTGAAGCTTTCTTT	CASSYAEDRGHTEAFF
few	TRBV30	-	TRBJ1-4	TGTGCCTGGAGCCCCGGGTCCCAGGCCGAAAAACTGTTTTTT	CAWSPGSQAEKLFF
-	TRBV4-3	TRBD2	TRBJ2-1	TGCGCCAGCAGCAATAGCGGGGATCCCTACAATGAGCAGTTCTTC	CASSNSGDPYNEQFF
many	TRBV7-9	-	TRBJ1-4	TGTGCCAGCAGCCCCCAGGAGGGGCCCGGGGAAAAACTGTTTTTT	CASSPQEGPGEKLFF
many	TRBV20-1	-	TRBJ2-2	TGCAGTGCTAGTTGGGGACGGAACACCGGGGAGCTGTTTTTT	CSASWGRNTGELFF
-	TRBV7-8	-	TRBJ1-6	TGTGCCAGCAGCTCAAGGCAGAACTACTATAATTCACCCCTCCACTTT	CASSSRQNYYNSPLHF
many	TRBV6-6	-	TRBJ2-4	TGTGCCAGCAGTTACTCAGCCCAGAGAGCCAAAAACATTCAGTACTTC	CASSYSAQRAKNIQYF
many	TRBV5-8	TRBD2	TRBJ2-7	TGTGCCAGCAGCTCAATGGGTTGGACTAGCGGGGCCTCGAACTCCTACGAGCAGTACTTC	CASSSMGWTSGASNSYEQYF
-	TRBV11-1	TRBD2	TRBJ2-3	TGTGCCAGCAGTAACCTAGCGGAAGATACGCAGTATTTT	CASSNLAEDTQYF
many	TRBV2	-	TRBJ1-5	TGTGCCAGCAGTGAATACGGCGTCAATCAGCCCCAGCATTTT	CASSEYGVNQPQHF
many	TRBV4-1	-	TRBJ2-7	TGCGCCAGCAGCCCAACAATAGCGGCCCCCTACGAGCAGTACTTC	CASSPTIAAPYEQYF
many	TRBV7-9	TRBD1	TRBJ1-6	TGTGCCAGCAGCTCGGCCGGGACAGATAATTCACCCCTCCACTTT	CASSSAGTDNSPLHF
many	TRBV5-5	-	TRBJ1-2	TGTGCCAGCAGCCTCCAGGCAGGGGATAACTATGGCTACACCTTC	CASSLQAGDNYGYTF
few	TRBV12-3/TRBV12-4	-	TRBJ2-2	TGTGCGGTGGGATGGGCAAACACCGGGGAGCTGTTTTTT	CAVGWANTGELFF
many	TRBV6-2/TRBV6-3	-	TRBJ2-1	TGTGCCAGCAGTACCGAAAGCGGTGAGCAGTTCTTC	CASSTESGEQFF
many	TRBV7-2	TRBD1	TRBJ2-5	TGTGCCAGCAGCCCAAACAGGGGGCTGATAGAGACCCAGTACTTC	CASSPNRGLIETQYF
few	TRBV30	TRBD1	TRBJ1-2	TGTGCCTGGAGTGTACTCCTACAGGGGCCCTATGGCTACACCTTC	CAWSVLLQGPYGYTF
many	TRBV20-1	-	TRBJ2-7	TGCAGTGCTACGTCGGACAAGGATAGCTCCTACGAGCAGTACTTC	CSATSDKDSSYEQYF
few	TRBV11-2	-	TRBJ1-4	TGTGCCAGCAGCTTAAATGAGAATGAAAAACTGTTTTTT	CASSLNENEKLFF
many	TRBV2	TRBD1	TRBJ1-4	TGTGCCAGCAGTGCGTACAGGGGAGGCCTGTTTTTT	CASSAYRGGLFF
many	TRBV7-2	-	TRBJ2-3	TGTGCCTGCAACCGGGACCTGGTGGATACGCAGTATTTT	CACNRDLVDTQYF
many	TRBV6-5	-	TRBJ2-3	TGTGCCAGCAGTTACCTGACGGGAGCAGATACGCAGTATTTT	CASSYLTGADTQYF
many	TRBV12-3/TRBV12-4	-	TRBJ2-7	TGTGCCAGCAGTCCCCAGGGAACCCCCGATGAGCAGTACTTC	CASSPQGTPDEQYF
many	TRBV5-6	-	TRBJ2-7	TGTGCCAGCAGCTCAGGGGTTGGGAACGAGCAGTACTTC	CASSSGVGNEQYF
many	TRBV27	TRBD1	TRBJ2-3	TGTGCCAGCCGCTCACTACAGGGGGCCGGGGATACGCAGTATTTT	CASRSLQGAGDTQYF
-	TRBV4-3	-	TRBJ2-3	TGCGCCAGCAGCCAATCAAGGTCAGGGACACCGTCAGATACGCAGTATTTT	CASSQSRSGTPSDTQYF
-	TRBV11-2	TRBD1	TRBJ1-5	TGTGCCGGCAGCCAGGGGACAGGGCCCAATCAGCCCCAGCATTTT	CAGSQGTGPNQPQHF
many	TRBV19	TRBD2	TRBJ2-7	TGTGCCAGTAGTGTTGCTAGCGGTTACGAGCAGTACTTC	CASSVASGYEQYF
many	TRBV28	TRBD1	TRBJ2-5	TGTGCCAGCAGTTCACCGACTGACAGGGGTTATTTCGAGACCCAGTACTTC	CASSSPTDRGYFETQYF
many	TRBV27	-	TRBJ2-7	TGTGCCAGCAGTTTTGTAAGAGACTCCGAGCAGTACTTC	CASSFVRDSEQYF
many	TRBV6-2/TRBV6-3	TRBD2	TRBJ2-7	TGTGCCAGCAGTTACGGGACTAGCGGGAGTCGGATGCACTTC	CASSYGTSGSRMHF
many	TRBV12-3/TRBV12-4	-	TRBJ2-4	TGTGCCAGCAGTTTCATGTCGGGGGCCAAAAACATTCAGTACTTC	CASSFMSGAKNIQYF
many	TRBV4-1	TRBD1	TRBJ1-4	TGCGCCAGCAGCCCACCCGCCGGGACAGGGGATGAAAAACTGTTTTTT	CASSPPAGTGDEKLFF